Sequencing of this TCR beta chain was carried out in a study of T cells after yellow fever vaccination. This clonotype was observed a few times. A single record per CDR3 protein comes from TCRdb applying MiXCR to the 5' RACE reads. The table shows around 530,000 distinct CDR3 sequences, with about a sixth occurring only once. The V gene lost 1 base and the J gene lost 0 bases, with 4 bases spanning the gap. CDR3 length: 15 residues. The germline CDR1 and CDR2 sequences are LNHDA and SQIVND (reference sequence). Sequenced here: PBMCs, sampled 5 to 6 days after the first yellow fever vaccination. The clonotype comes from a man aged 18 to 30 who received the YFV17D yellow fever vaccine. The V call is TRBV19, the J call TRBJ1-6; D remains ambiguous. CDR3 DNA sequence: TGTGCCAGTAGTATAGGGGTCTCCTATAATTCACCCCTCCACTTT. This sequence encodes CASSIGVSYNSPLHF.